Listed here is a single T cell receptor (beta chain). What it binds is unknown. This sample is part of a study of OX40 agonist ivuxolimab in advanced cancers. Profiling relied on immunoSEQ multiplex PCR, and the TCRdb table lists in-frame clones only, not all of them. This sample has some 46,000 clones, with more than 70% found just once. Study results and caveats: Patients with a partial response at 0.1-3.0 mg/kg had among the lowest clonal expansion.

V shed 0 bases and J 6 bases; nucleotides not matched to a gene: 4. The CDR3 is 15 amino acids. Germline V gene data show CDR1 as LGHNA and CDR2 as YSLEER. Specimen: CD4+ or CD8+ T cells sorted from blood, collected in a trial of the OX40 agonist ivuxolimab. This rearrangement joins TRBV4-3 to TRBJ2-3; 9 nucleotides match TRBD2. This TCR was sampled from an adult with an advanced solid tumor such as melanoma, head and neck, liver or kidney cancer. In DNA, the CDR3 is TGCGCCAGCAGCCAAGATAAGCGGGGGGTGGATACGCAGTATTTT. Translating it yields CASSQDKRGVDTQYF.